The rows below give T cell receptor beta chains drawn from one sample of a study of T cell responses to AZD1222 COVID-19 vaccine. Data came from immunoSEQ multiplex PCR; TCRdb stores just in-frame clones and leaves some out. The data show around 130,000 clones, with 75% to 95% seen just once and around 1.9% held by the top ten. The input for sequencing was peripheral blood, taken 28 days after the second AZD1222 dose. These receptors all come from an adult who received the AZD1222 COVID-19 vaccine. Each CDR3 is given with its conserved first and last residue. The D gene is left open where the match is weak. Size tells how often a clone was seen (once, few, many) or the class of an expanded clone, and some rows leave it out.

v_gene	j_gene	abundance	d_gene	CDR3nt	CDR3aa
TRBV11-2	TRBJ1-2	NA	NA	TGTGCCAGCAGCTTCACAGGGTTTTTGGATGGCTACACCTTC	CASSFTGFLDGYTF
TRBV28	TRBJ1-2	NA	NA	TGTGCCAGCAGTTTCTCAGCAACTAACTATGGCTACACCTTC	CASSFSATNYGYTF
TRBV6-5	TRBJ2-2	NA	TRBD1	TGTGCCAGCACTCCGGGACAGGGGTACACCGGGGAGCTGTTTTTT	CASTPGQGYTGELFF
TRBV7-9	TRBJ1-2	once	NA	TGTGCCGTGGGCCAACATAGTACGGGCCCTAGGGGCTACACCTTC	CAVGQHSTGPRGYTF
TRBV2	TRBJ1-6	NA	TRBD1	TGTGCCAGCAGTGGACAGGGGGCCAATTCACCCCTCCACTTT	CASSGQGANSPLHF
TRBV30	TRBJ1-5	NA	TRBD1	TGTGCCTGGAGGCAGGGGGGCGGAGGGGGCAATCAGCCCCAGCATTTT	CAWRQGGGGGNQPQHF
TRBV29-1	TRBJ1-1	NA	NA	TGCAGCGCCCAGGTGAACCTGAACACTGAAGCTTTCTTT	CSAQVNLNTEAFF
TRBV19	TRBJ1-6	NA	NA	TGTGCCAGTAAGAGCCGGGGGGGGAACGATAATTCACCCCTCCACTTT	CASKSRGGNDNSPLHF
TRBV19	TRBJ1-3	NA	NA	TGTGCCAGTAGTATCGAGGGGGACCCCGAATCTGGAAACACCATATATTTT	CASSIEGDPESGNTIYF
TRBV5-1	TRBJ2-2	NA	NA	TGCGCCAGCAGCTTGGCTACGGTCGCGAACACCGGGGAGCTGTTTTTT	CASSLATVANTGELFF
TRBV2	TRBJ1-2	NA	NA	TGTGCCAGCAGCCCCAACAGGGATGGCTACACCTTC	CASSPNRDGYTF
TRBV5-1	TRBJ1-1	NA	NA	TGCGCCAGCAGCTCTGACCCTTGGCCGCTGAACACTGAAGCTTTCTTT	CASSSDPWPLNTEAFF
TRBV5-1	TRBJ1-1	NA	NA	TGCGCCAGCAGCCGGACGGTCGGGGGTATGGCTGAAGCTTTCTTT	CASSRTVGGMAEAFF
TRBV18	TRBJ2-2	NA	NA	TGTGCCAGCTCACCACCAGCTATCGGGGAGCTGTTTTTT	CASSPPAIGELFF
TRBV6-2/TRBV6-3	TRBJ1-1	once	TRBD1	TGTGCCAGCAGTGAGGACAGGGTGGACACTGAAGCTTTCTTT	CASSEDRVDTEAFF
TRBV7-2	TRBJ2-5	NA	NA	TGTGCCAGCAGCTTAGGGTCGGTGGGTCCGGGGGAGACCCAGTACTTC	CASSLGSVGPGETQYF
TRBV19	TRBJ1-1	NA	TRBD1	TGTGCCAGTAGTATTCAGGGGGTCTTGAACACTGAAGCTTTCTTT	CASSIQGVLNTEAFF
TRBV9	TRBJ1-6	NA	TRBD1	TGTGCCAGCAGCCCACGACAGGGGGAGGAGGATTCACCCCTCCACTTT	CASSPRQGEEDSPLHF
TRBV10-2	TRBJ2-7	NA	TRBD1	TGCGCCAGCGGCGATCCGGGACAGCCCTACGAGCAGTACTTC	CASGDPGQPYEQYF
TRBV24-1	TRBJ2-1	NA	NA	TGTGCCACCAGTGATGCCACCCGGGACATCTCCTACAATGAGCAGTTCTTC	CATSDATRDISYNEQFF
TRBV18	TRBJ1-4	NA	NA	TGTGCCAGCTCACCAAACAGGTCGGGGGGGAATGAAAAACTGTTTTTT	CASSPNRSGGNEKLFF
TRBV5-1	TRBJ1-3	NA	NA	TGCGCCAGCAGCTTTGCCGCCGACGGAAACACCATATATTTT	CASSFAADGNTIYF
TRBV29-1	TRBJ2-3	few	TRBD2	TGCAGCGTTGGGACTAGCGGCCCCACAGATACGCAGTATTTT	CSVGTSGPTDTQYF
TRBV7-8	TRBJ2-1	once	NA	TGTGCCAGCAGCTTACCCACCACTGGTGGTGAGCAGTTCTTC	CASSLPTTGGEQFF
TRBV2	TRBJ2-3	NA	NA	TGTGCCAGCAGTGTTCTAGAAGGGGGGGATACGCAGTATTTT	CASSVLEGGDTQYF
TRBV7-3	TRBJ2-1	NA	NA	TGTGCCAGCAGCTTAGGAGGGGGGCCTGATAATGAGCAGTTCTTC	CASSLGGGPDNEQFF
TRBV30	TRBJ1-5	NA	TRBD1	TGTGCCTGGAGTCCGCAGGGGGGTCGCAATCAGCCCCAGCATTTT	CAWSPQGGRNQPQHF
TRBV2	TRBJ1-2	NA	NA	TGTGCCAGCACTCCGCGGGACTATGGCTACACCTTC	CASTPRDYGYTF
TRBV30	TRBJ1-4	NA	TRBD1	TGTGCCTGGAGTTTAACAGGGGGGGATGAAAAACTGTTTTTT	CAWSLTGGDEKLFF
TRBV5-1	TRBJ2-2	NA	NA	TGCGCCAGCAGCTTGTTTGGGCAGGATAGCGGGGAGCTGTTTTTT	CASSLFGQDSGELFF
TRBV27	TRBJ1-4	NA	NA	TGTGCCAGCAGTTTAGGTTGGGGACACTCCTATGAAAAACTGTTTTTT	CASSLGWGHSYEKLFF